The entry below describes one T cell receptor (beta chain). The data belong to a study of cytomegalovirus exposure and HLA in healthy donors. PCR primers comprised 60 Vbeta and 13 Jbeta primers. The assay was immunoSEQ multiplex PCR, and TCRdb's table has in-frame clones only and misses some. The sample lists around 100,000 clones, 79% seen once, with approximately 3.8% in the top ten. In germline, CDR1 is MGHDK, CDR2 SYGVNS. This CDR3 region has 15 residues. Trimming took 3 bases from V and 7 from J; bases not matched to a gene: 6. The receptor was derived from a man in his fifties or sixties in good health and CMV-seropositive. Sequencing was done on a sample of PBMCs. The chain recombines TRBV25-1 with TRBJ1-3, with 10 bases fitting TRBD1. This chain's CDR3 is CASSDHQDRGNTIYF. CDR3 in DNA: TGTGCCAGCAGTGATCATCAGGACAGGGGGAACACCATATATTTT.